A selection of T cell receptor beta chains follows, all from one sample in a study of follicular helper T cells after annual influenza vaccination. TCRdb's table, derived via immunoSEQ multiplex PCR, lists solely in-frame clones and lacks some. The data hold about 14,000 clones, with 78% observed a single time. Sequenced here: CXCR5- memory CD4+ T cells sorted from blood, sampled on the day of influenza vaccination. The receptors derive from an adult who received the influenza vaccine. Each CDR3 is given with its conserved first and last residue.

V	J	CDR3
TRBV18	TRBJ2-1	CASSPLGGGNEQFF
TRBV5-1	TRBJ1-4	CASSLGQKNEKLFF
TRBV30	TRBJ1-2	CALTDKGREVDGYTF
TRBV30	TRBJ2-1	CAWSSLAGGPDNEQFF
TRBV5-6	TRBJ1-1	CASSPGLNTEAFF
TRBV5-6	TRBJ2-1	CASSLSGGSMGEQFF
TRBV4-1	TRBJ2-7	CASSHLVGGPPYEQYF
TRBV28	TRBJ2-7	CASRPEGVSIQYF
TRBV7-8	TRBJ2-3	CASSPRGADTQYF
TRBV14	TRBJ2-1	CASSRLGGPYNEQFF
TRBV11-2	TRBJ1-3	CASRPHPSTIYF
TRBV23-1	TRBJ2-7	CASSGGWPAYEQYF
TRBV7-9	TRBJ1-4	CASSLDAGRLFF